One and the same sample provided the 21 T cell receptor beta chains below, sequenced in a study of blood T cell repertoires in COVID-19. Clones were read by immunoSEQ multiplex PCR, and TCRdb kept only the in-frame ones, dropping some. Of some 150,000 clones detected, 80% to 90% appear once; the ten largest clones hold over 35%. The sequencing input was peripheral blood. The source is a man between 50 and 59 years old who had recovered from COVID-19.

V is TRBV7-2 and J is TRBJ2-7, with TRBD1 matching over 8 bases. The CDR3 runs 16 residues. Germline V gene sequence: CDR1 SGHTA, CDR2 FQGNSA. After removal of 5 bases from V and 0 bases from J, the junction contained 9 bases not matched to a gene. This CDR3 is CASSPQGAPSSYEQYF. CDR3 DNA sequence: TGTGCCAGCAGCCCCCAGGGGGCCCCGAGCTCCTACGAGCAGTACTTC.

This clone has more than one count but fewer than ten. Here the CDR3 DNA reads TGTGCCAGCAGTTTATCGCCGGCGGGGGGGATCGAGACCCAGTACTTC. It yields the protein CASSLSPAGGIETQYF. The chain employs TRBV27 and TRBJ2-5; 9 bases agree with TRBD2. Unmatched junction bases numbered 7, after V lost 0 bases and J lost 5 bases. This CDR3 region has 16 residues. Germline V gene data show CDR1 as MNHEY and CDR2 as SMNVEV (reference sequence).

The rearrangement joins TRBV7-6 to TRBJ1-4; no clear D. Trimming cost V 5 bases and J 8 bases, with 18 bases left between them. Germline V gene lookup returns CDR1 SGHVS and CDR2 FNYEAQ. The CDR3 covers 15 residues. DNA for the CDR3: TGTGCCAGCAGCCCAAACCGGGTCCTTGGGGAAAAACTGTTTTTT. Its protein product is CASSPNRVLGEKLFF.

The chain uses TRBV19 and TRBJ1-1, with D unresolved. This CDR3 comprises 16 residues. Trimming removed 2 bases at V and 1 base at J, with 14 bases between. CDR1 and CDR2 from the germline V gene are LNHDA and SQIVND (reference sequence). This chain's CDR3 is CASSISGWRTNTEAFF. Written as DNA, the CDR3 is TGTGCCAGTAGTATATCGGGATGGCGGACGAACACTGAAGCTTTCTTT.

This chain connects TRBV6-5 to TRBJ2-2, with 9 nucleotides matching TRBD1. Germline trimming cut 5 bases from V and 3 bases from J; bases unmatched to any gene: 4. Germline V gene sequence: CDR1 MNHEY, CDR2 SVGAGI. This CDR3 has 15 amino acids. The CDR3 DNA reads TGTGCCAGCAGTAGGGGGGACAGGGACACCGGGGAGCTGTTTTTT. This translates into CASSRGDRDTGELFF.

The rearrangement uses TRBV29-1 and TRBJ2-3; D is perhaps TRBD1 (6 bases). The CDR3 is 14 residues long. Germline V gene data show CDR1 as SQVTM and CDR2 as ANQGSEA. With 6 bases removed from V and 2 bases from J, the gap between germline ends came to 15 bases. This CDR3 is CSVAVGTNTDTQYF. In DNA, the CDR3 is TGCAGCGTCGCCGTCGGGACAAACACAGATACGCAGTATTTT.

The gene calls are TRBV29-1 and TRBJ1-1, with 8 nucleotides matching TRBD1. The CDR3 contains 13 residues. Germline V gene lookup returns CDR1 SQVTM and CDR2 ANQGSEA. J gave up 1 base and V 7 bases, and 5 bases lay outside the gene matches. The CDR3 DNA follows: TGCAGCGCGAAACAGGGGGGGAACACTGAAGCTTTCTTT. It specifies CSAKQGGNTEAFF.

The CDR3 spells CASSHLGQQNSGNTIYF. The CDR3, as DNA: TGTGCCAGCAGCCACCTGGGACAGCAGAATTCTGGAAACACCATATATTTT. The genes are TRBV3-1 (or the pseudogene TRBV3-2) and TRBJ1-3; 7 bases map to TRBD1. CDR1 and CDR2 from the germline V gene are LGHDT and YNNKEL (reference sequence). The CDR3 has 17 residues. The trim removed 3 bases at V and 1 base at J, leaving 9 bases unmatched.

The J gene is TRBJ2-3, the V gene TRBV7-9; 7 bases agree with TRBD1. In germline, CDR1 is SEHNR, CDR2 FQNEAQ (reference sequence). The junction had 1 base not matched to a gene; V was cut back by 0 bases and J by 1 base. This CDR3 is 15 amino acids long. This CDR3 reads CASSLAQGGTDTQYF. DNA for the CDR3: TGTGCCAGCAGCTTAGCCCAGGGGGGCACAGATACGCAGTATTTT. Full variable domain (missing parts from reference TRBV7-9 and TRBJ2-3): DTGVSQNPRHKITKRGQNVTFRCDPISEHNRLYWYRQTLGQGPEFLTYFQNEAQLEKSRLLSDRFSAERPKGSFSTLEIQRTEQGDSAMYLCASSLAQGGTDTQYFGPGTRLTVL.

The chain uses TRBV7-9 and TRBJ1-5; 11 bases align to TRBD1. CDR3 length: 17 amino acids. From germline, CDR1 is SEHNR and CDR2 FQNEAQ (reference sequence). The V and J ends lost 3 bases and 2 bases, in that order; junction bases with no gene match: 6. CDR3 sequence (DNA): TGTGCCAGCAGCTTCTGGACAGGGGGCCAGGGCAATCAGCCCCAGCATTTT. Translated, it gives CASSFWTGGQGNQPQHF.

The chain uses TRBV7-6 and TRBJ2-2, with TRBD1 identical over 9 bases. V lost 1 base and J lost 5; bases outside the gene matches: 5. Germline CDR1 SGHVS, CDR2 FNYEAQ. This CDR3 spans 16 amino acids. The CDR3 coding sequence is TGTGCCAGCAGCTTAGGACAGGGGGGATGGACCGGGGAGCTGTTTTTT. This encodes CASSLGQGGWTGELFF.

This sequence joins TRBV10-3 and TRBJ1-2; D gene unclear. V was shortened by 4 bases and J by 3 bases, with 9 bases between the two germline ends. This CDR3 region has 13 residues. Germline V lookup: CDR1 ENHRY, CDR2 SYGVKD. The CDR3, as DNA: TGTGCCATCAGTGCCTCTCAGTACTATGGCTACACCTTC. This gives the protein CAISASQYYGYTF.

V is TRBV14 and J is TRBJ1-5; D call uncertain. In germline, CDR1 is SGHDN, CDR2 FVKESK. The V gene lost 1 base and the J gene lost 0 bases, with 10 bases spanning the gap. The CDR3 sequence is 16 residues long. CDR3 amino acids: CASSQGTALSNQPQHF. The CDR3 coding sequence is TGTGCCAGCAGCCAAGGCACAGCCCTTAGCAATCAGCCCCAGCATTTT.

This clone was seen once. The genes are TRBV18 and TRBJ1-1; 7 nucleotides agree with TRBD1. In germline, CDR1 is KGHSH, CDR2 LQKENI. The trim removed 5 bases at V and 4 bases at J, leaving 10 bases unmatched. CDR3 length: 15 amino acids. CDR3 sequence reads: CASSWDSTSGTEAFF. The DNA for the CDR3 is TGTGCCAGCTCATGGGACAGCACCTCGGGCACTGAAGCTTTCTTT. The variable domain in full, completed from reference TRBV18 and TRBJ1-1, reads NAGVMQNPRHLVRRRGQEARLRCSPMKGHSHVYWYRQLPEEGLKFMVYLQKENIIDESGMPKERFSAEFPKEGPSILRIQQVVRGDSAAYFCASSWDSTSGTEAFFGQGTRLTVV.

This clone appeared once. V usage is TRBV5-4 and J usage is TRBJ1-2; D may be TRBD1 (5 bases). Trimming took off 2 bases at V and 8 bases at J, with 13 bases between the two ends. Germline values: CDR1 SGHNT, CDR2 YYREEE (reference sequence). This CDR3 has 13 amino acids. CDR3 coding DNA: TGTGCCAGCAGCTTTCAGGGCCGCTTGGGCTACACCTTC. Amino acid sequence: CASSFQGRLGYTF.

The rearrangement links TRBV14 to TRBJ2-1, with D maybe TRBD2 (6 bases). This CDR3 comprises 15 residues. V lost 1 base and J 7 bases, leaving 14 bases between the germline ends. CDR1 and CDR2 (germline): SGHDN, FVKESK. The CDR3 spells CASSQGTSPVNEQFF. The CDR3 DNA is TGTGCCAGCAGCCAAGGAACTAGCCCGGTGAATGAGCAGTTCTTC.

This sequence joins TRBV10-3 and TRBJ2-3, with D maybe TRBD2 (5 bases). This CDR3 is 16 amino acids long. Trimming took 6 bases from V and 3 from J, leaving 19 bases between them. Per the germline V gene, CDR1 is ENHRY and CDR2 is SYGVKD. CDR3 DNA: TGTGCCATCAGCTTGAAAGAGACCTCGGGAACAGATACGCAGTATTTT. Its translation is CAISLKETSGTDTQYF.

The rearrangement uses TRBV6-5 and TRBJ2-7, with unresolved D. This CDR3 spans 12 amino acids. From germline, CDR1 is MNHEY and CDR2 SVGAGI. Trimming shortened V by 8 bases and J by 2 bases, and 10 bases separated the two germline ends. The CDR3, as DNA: TGTGCCAGCGCCGAATCGGCCTACGAGCAGTACTTC. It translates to CASAESAYEQYF.

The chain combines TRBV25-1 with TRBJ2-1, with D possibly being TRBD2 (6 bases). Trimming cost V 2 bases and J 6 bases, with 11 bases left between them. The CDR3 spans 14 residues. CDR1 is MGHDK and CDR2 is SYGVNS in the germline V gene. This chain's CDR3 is CASSEGRRGNEQFF. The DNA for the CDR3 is TGTGCCAGCAGTGAAGGCAGGCGGGGCAATGAGCAGTTCTTC. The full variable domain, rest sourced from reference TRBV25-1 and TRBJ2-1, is EADIYQTPRYLVIGTGKKITLECSQTMGHDKMYWYQQDPGMELHLIHYSYGVNSTEKGDLSSESTVSRIRTEHFPLTLESARPSHTSQYLCASSEGRRGNEQFFGPGTRLTVL.

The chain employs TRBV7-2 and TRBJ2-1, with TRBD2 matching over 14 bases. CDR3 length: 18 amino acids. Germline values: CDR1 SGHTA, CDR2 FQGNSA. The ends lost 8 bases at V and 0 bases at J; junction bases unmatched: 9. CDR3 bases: TGTGCCAGCTCCGAAAGGACTAGCGGGGGGTCCTCCTACAATGAGCAGTTCTTC. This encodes CASSERTSGGSSYNEQFF.

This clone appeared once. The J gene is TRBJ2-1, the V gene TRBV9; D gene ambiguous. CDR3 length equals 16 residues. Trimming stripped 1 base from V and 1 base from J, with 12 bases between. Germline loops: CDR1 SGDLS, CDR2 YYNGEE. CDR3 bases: TGTGCCAGCAGCGTAAGTACGACTGGATCCTACAATGAGCAGTTCTTC. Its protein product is CASSVSTTGSYNEQFF.